These T cell receptor beta chains were read from a single sample in a study of blood T cell repertoires in COVID-19. Profiling relied on immunoSEQ multiplex PCR, and the TCRdb table lists in-frame clones only, not all of them. The table shows over 250,000 clones, with 88% occurring only once. The material sequenced was peripheral blood. These receptors came from a woman aged 40 to 50 who had recovered from COVID-19. Each CDR3 is given with its conserved first and last residue. Each record gives: J gene, D gene, CDR3 length, clone size, V gene, CDR3 protein, CDR3 DNA. D genes are given only for firm matches. Clone size appears in some rows only: once, few, many, or a class for an expanded clone.

J: TRBJ2-7
D: TRBD2
length: 21
size: .
V: TRBV6-6
CDR3: CASSPNRHAARLAGDSYEQYF
DNA: TGTGCCAGCAGTCCCAATAGACACGCCGCCCGACTAGCGGGAGACTCCTACGAGCAGTACTTC

J: TRBJ1-5
D: TRBD1
length: 14
size: .
V: TRBV7-8
CDR3: CASSPDRGYQPQHF
DNA: TGTGCCAGCAGCCCTGACAGGGGGTATCAGCCCCAGCATTTT

J: TRBJ1-2
D: .
length: 11
size: .
V: TRBV6-2/TRBV6-3
CDR3: CASSRQYGYTF
DNA: TGTGCCAGCAGTCGACAATATGGCTACACCTTC

J: TRBJ2-1
D: .
length: 18
size: .
V: TRBV3-1/TRBV3-2
CDR3: CASSQDPPGGHSYNEQFF
DNA: TGTGCCAGCAGCCAAGACCCCCCGGGGGGCCACTCCTACAATGAGCAGTTCTTC

J: TRBJ1-4
D: .
length: 11
size: .
V: TRBV20-1
CDR3: CSATGGEKLFF
DNA: TGCAGTGCAACGGGGGGCGAAAAACTGTTTTTT

J: TRBJ2-1
D: .
length: 18
size: .
V: TRBV18
CDR3: CASSPPGVNQRSYNEQFF
DNA: TGTGCCAGCTCACCACCGGGAGTAAACCAACGCTCCTACAATGAGCAGTTCTTC

J: TRBJ1-5
D: .
length: 13
size: .
V: TRBV7-7
CDR3: CASSQTPREPQHF
DNA: TGTGCTAGCAGCCAGACGCCCCGGGAGCCCCAGCATTTT

J: TRBJ2-3
D: .
length: 11
size: .
V: TRBV6-6
CDR3: CASSPGDTQYF
DNA: TGTGCCAGCAGTCCCGGGGATACGCAGTATTTT

J: TRBJ2-1
D: .
length: 14
size: .
V: TRBV7-2
CDR3: CATRGGGDYNEQFF
DNA: TGTGCCACCCGAGGAGGAGGGGACTACAATGAGCAGTTCTTC

J: TRBJ1-1
D: .
length: 14
size: .
V: TRBV7-2
CDR3: CASSLAPSATEAFF
DNA: TGTGCCAGCAGCTTAGCCCCCAGCGCGACTGAAGCTTTCTTT

J: TRBJ2-1
D: TRBD2
length: 17
size: .
V: TRBV7-6
CDR3: CASSPGTSGASYNEQFF
DNA: TGTGCCAGCAGCCCCGGGACTAGCGGGGCTTCCTACAATGAGCAGTTCTTC

J: TRBJ2-3
D: .
length: 12
size: .
V: TRBV30
CDR3: CAWSVGVDTQYF
DNA: TGTGCCTGGAGTGTAGGGGTAGATACGCAGTATTTT

J: TRBJ1-1
D: TRBD1
length: 14
size: few
V: TRBV11-1
CDR3: CASSLGTANTEAFF
DNA: TGTGCCAGCAGCTTGGGGACAGCGAACACTGAAGCTTTCTTT

J: TRBJ1-3
D: .
length: 14
size: .
V: TRBV3-1/TRBV3-2
CDR3: CASSAGLAGNTIYF
DNA: TGTGCCAGCAGCGCGGGATTGGCTGGAAACACCATATATTTT

J: TRBJ2-5
D: TRBD1
length: 15
size: .
V: TRBV5-4
CDR3: CASSLVGTGQETQYF
DNA: TGTGCCAGCAGCTTGGTCGGGACAGGGCAAGAGACCCAGTACTTC

J: TRBJ2-1
D: TRBD2
length: 16
size: .
V: TRBV4-1
CDR3: CASSPLGLAGVTEQFF
DNA: TGCGCCAGCAGCCCCCTGGGGCTAGCGGGAGTGACGGAGCAGTTCTTC

J: TRBJ2-1
D: TRBD2
length: 20
size: .
V: TRBV7-8
CDR3: CASTKWGIRTSGVSYNEQFF
DNA: TGTGCCAGCACCAAATGGGGGATCCGGACTAGCGGGGTCTCCTACAATGAGCAGTTCTTC

J: TRBJ2-7
D: .
length: 15
size: .
V: TRBV6-1
CDR3: CASSEGAGWSYEQYF
DNA: TGTGCCAGCAGTGAAGGGGCAGGGTGGTCCTACGAGCAGTACTTC

J: TRBJ1-1
D: .
length: 13
size: .
V: TRBV7-2
CDR3: CASSTGVGTEAFF
DNA: TGTGCCAGCAGCACGGGGGTGGGGACTGAAGCTTTCTTT

J: TRBJ1-1
D: .
length: 14
size: .
V: TRBV6-4
CDR3: CASRDPPVNTEAFF
DNA: TGTGCCAGCAGGGACCCCCCGGTGAACACTGAAGCTTTCTTT

J: TRBJ2-2
D: .
length: 15
size: .
V: TRBV27
CDR3: CASTFLPDSTGELFF
DNA: TGTGCCAGCACCTTTCTCCCGGACAGCACCGGGGAGCTGTTTTTT

J: TRBJ2-1
D: TRBD2
length: 14
size: .
V: TRBV28
CDR3: CASRLSGRVNEQFF
DNA: TGTGCCAGCAGACTTAGCGGGAGGGTCAATGAGCAGTTCTTC

J: TRBJ2-7
D: TRBD1
length: 14
size: .
V: TRBV5-1
CDR3: CASSFGRGLREQYF
DNA: TGCGCCAGCAGCTTCGGCAGGGGGCTGCGGGAGCAGTACTTC

J: TRBJ2-2
D: .
length: 15
size: .
V: TRBV9
CDR3: CASSTGGANTGELFF
DNA: TGTGCCAGCAGCACCGGGGGAGCGAACACCGGGGAGCTGTTTTTT

J: TRBJ1-2
D: .
length: 16
size: .
V: TRBV7-9
CDR3: CASSPDIFGASYGYTF
DNA: TGTGCCAGCAGCCCCGACATTTTCGGCGCGAGCTATGGCTACACCTTC

J: TRBJ2-5
D: TRBD2
length: 16
size: once
V: TRBV5-1
CDR3: CASSLGAGGPGETQYF
DNA: TGCGCCAGCAGCTTGGGGGCGGGAGGCCCGGGGGAGACCCAGTACTTC

J: TRBJ1-2
D: TRBD1
length: 16
size: .
V: TRBV6-5
CDR3: CASSYSKGQGNYGYTF
DNA: TGTGCCAGCAGTTACTCGAAGGGACAGGGGAACTATGGCTACACCTTC

J: TRBJ2-4
D: .
length: 12
size: .
V: TRBV7-2
CDR3: CASSLVPPIQYF
DNA: TGTGCCAGCAGCTTAGTCCCCCCTATTCAGTACTTC

J: TRBJ1-1
D: TRBD1
length: 16
size: .
V: TRBV14
CDR3: CASSQGTGWANTEAFF
DNA: TGTGCCAGCAGCCAAGGGACAGGGTGGGCGAACACTGAAGCTTTCTTT

J: TRBJ1-1
D: .
length: 14
size: .
V: TRBV29-1
CDR3: CSVGRGRSGTEAFF
DNA: TGCAGCGTTGGCAGGGGCCGGTCAGGCACTGAAGCTTTCTTT

J: TRBJ1-5
D: TRBD1
length: 17
size: .
V: TRBV4-2
CDR3: CASSQETGGYSNQPQHF
DNA: TGTGCCAGCAGCCAAGAGACAGGGGGATATAGCAATCAGCCCCAGCATTTT

J: TRBJ2-5
D: .
length: 13
size: .
V: TRBV7-8
CDR3: CASSLPPGETQYF
DNA: TGTGCCAGCAGCTTACCGCCAGGAGAGACCCAGTACTTC

J: TRBJ2-1
D: TRBD2
length: 15
size: .
V: TRBV30
CDR3: CAWSDGEGLGNEQFF
DNA: TGTGCCTGGAGTGACGGGGAGGGCCTGGGCAATGAGCAGTTCTTC

J: TRBJ1-2
D: .
length: 13
size: .
V: TRBV12-3/TRBV12-4
CDR3: CASSLGQIYGYTF
DNA: TGTGCCAGCAGTTTGGGGCAGATCTATGGCTACACCTTC

J: TRBJ2-1
D: .
length: 16
size: .
V: TRBV7-2
CDR3: CASRPSGLAVSGTEFF
DNA: TGTGCCAGCAGACCCTCCGGGCTAGCTGTATCCGGCACGGAGTTCTTC

J: TRBJ2-7
D: TRBD2
length: 14
size: .
V: TRBV19
CDR3: CATKGLADSYEQYF
DNA: TGTGCCACAAAGGGACTAGCGGACTCCTACGAGCAGTACTTC

J: TRBJ2-3
D: TRBD2
length: 15
size: .
V: TRBV7-2
CDR3: CASSGLAARTDTQYF
DNA: TGTGCCAGCAGCGGCCTAGCGGCTCGCACAGATACGCAGTATTTT

J: TRBJ1-2
D: .
length: 12
size: .
V: TRBV25-1
CDR3: CASSEYSYGYTF
DNA: TGTGCCAGCAGTGAATACTCCTATGGCTACACCTTC

J: TRBJ2-1
D: .
length: 13
size: .
V: TRBV30
CDR3: CAWTRAGGVEQFF
DNA: TGTGCCTGGACTAGGGCTGGAGGGGTTGAGCAGTTCTTC

J: TRBJ1-4
D: TRBD1
length: 14
size: once
V: TRBV4-3
CDR3: CASSQDYGTGQLFF
DNA: TGCGCCAGCAGCCAAGATTATGGGACAGGGCAACTGTTTTTT

J: TRBJ1-5
D: TRBD1
length: 15
size: .
V: TRBV24-1
CDR3: CATSDNRGANQPQHF
DNA: TGTGCCACCAGTGACAACAGGGGGGCCAATCAGCCCCAGCATTTT

J: TRBJ2-1
D: TRBD1
length: 16
size: .
V: TRBV5-4
CDR3: CASSRPTGGLGNEQFF
DNA: TGTGCCAGCAGTAGACCGACAGGGGGCTTGGGCAATGAGCAGTTCTTC

J: TRBJ1-1
D: TRBD1
length: 13
size: .
V: TRBV12-3/TRBV12-4
CDR3: CASRQGGNTEAFF
DNA: TGTGCCAGCCGACAGGGCGGGAACACTGAAGCTTTCTTT

J: TRBJ2-2
D: TRBD2
length: 15
size: .
V: TRBV5-1
CDR3: CASSPGLAGGGELFF
DNA: TGCGCCAGCAGCCCCGGACTAGCGGGAGGTGGGGAGCTGTTTTTT

J: TRBJ2-7
D: .
length: 15
size: .
V: TRBV5-6
CDR3: CASTTWNEGSYEQYF
DNA: TGTGCCAGCACCACCTGGAACGAGGGCTCCTACGAGCAGTACTTC

J: TRBJ2-5
D: .
length: 18
size: .
V: TRBV5-6
CDR3: CASSLGASASEYQETQYF
DNA: TGTGCCAGCAGCTTGGGGGCCTCGGCTAGCGAATACCAAGAGACCCAGTACTTC

J: TRBJ2-2
D: TRBD2
length: 14
size: .
V: TRBV9
CDR3: CASSPTSADGELFF
DNA: TGTGCCAGCAGCCCCACTAGCGCGGACGGGGAGCTGTTTTTT

J: TRBJ1-5
D: .
length: 15
size: .
V: TRBV10-1
CDR3: CASSARQSSNQPQHF
DNA: TGCGCCAGCAGTGCGAGACAGTCTAGCAATCAGCCCCAGCATTTT

J: TRBJ2-5
D: .
length: 13
size: .
V: TRBV4-1
CDR3: CASSQDLGGTQYF
DNA: TGCGCCAGCAGCCAAGATCTGGGGGGGACCCAGTACTTC

J: TRBJ1-2
D: TRBD1
length: 14
size: .
V: TRBV5-1
CDR3: CASSSGQGGYGYTF
DNA: TGCGCCAGCAGCTCCGGACAGGGTGGCTATGGCTACACCTTC